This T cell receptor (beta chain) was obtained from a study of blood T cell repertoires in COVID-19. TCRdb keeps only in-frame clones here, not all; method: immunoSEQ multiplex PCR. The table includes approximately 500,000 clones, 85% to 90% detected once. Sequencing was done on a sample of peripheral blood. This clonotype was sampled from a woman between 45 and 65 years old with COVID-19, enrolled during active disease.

CDR3 sequence reads: CASSWGHQTTGEKLFF. DNA of the CDR3: TGTGCCAGCAGCTGGGGACATCAAACTACGGGGGAAAAACTGTTTTTT. The V call is TRBV7-9, the J call TRBJ1-4; a weak D match, TRBD1 (6 bases). The V end lost 4 bases, the J end lost 8 bases, and 20 bases lay between the germline ends. Germline V gives CDR1 SEHNR, CDR2 FQNEAQ (reference sequence). The CDR3 is 16 residues long.